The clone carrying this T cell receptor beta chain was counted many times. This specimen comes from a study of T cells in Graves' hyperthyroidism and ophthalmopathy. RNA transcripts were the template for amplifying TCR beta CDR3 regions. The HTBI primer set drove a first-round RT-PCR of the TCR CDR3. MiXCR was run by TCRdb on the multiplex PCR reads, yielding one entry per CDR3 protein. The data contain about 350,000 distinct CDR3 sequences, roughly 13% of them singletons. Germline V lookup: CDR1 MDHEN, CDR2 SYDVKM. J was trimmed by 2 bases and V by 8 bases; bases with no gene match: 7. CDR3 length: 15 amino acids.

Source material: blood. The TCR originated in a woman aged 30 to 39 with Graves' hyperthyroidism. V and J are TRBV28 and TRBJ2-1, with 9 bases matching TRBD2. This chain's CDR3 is CASSPSGRTYNEQFF. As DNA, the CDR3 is TGTGCCAGCTCACCGAGCGGGAGGACCTACAATGAGCAGTTCTTC.